These T cell receptor beta chains were read from a single sample in a study of tumor-infiltrating lymphocytes in primary liver carcinoma. TCRdb re-called the multiplex PCR reads through MiXCR, storing one row per CDR3 protein. Here the sample spans fewer than 350,000 distinct CDR3 sequences, more than 55% being singletons. The sample consisted of peripheral blood. These receptor sequences come from a man aged 35 to 55 with primary liver carcinoma and hepatitis B virus infection. CDR3s include the opening cysteine and the closing phenylalanine or tryptophan. Fields, in order: J gene, V gene, clone size, D gene, CDR3 protein, CDR3 DNA. D genes are given only for firm matches. Expanded clones are given a class, and other clones once, few, many or no size at all.

TRBJ2-7 TRBV5-8 few TRBD1 CASSVRQGYEQYF TGTGCCAGCAGCGTACGACAGGGTTACGAGCAGTACTTC
TRBJ1-1 TRBV28 NA NA CASSLGAPPGAFF TGTGCCAGCAGTTTAGGAGCGCCCCCCGGGGCTTTCTTT
TRBJ2-7 TRBV28 few TRBD2 CAGRREGNVYEQYF TGTGCCGGAAGGCGGGAGGGGAACGTCTACGAGCAGTACTTC
TRBJ2-1 TRBV7-9 NA NA CSTTKGGVGGEQFF TGTTCCACCACCAAGGGGGGTGTCGGCGGTGAGCAGTTCTTC
TRBJ2-1 TRBV6-1 NA TRBD2 CASRTSGNSYNEQSF TGTGCCAGCAGGACTAGCGGGAACTCCTACAATGAGCAGTCCTTC
TRBJ2-5 TRBV20-1 NA NA CSDRPGIQETQYF TGCAGTGATAGACCCGGGATTCAAGAGACCCAGTACTTC
TRBJ1-5 TRBV4-1 NA NA CASSQENLSGDNQRQHF TGCGCCAGCAGCCAAGAAAATCTCTCAGGGGACAATCAGCGCCAGCATTTT
TRBJ1-5 TRBV6-2/TRBV6-3 many NA CASSRDFRDTYQPQHF TGTGCCAGCAGTCGGGATTTCCGGGACACGTATCAGCCCCAGCATTTT
TRBJ2-3 TRBV7-2 NA NA CASSLSVWDTQYF TGTGCCAGCAGCTTATCGGTATGGGATACGCAGTATTTT
TRBJ2-7 TRBV29-1 NA NA CSVERLARTYEQYF TGCAGCGTTGAACGCCTAGCGAGGACCTACGAGCAATACTTC
TRBJ1-5 TRBV6-1 many NA CASSVSWGGQPQHF TGTGCCAGCAGTGTATCATGGGGAGGTCAGCCCCAGCATTTT
TRBJ1-3 TRBV6-1 NA NA CTSSPVTGARGNTIYF TGTACCAGCAGTCCCGTAACGGGGGCGCGAGGAAACACCATATATTTT
TRBJ1-5 TRBV7-9 NA TRBD1 CANSLGDRGNQPQHF TGTGCCAACAGCTTAGGAGACAGGGGAAATCAGCCCCAGCATTTT
TRBJ2-7 TRBV30 NA TRBD1 CAWGGDRGYHEQYF TGTGCCTGGGGGGGGGACAGGGGTTACCACGAGCAGTACTTC
TRBJ1-4 TRBV28 NA TRBD1 CASGQWGQASPHEKLFF TGTGCCAGTGGACAATGGGGACAGGCTTCCCCTCATGAAAAACTGTTTTTT
TRBJ1-4 TRBV11-2 NA TRBD1 CTSSFLGQNNERLFF TGTACCAGCAGCTTTCTGGGACAGAATAATGAAAGACTGTTTTTT
TRBJ1-1 TRBV4-1 once NA CVSSQADTEAIF TGCGTCAGCAGCCAAGCTGACACTGAAGCTATCTTT
TRBJ2-1 TRBV7-9 few NA CASSSPEASHEQFF TGTGCCAGCAGCTCCCCCGAGGCTTCACATGAGCAGTTCTTT
TRBJ2-7 TRBV14 NA NA CASSIKNRAYEQYF TGTGCCAGTAGCATCAAAAACAGGGCCTACGAGCAGTACTTC
TRBJ2-1 TRBV11-2 once TRBD1 CASSLGQCQFF TGTGCCAGCAGCTTGGGACAGTGTCAGTTCTTC
TRBJ1-5 TRBV12-3/TRBV12-4 many NA CASSPAAGQPQHF TGTGCCAGCAGCCCTGCCGCGGGTCAGCCCCAGCATTTT
TRBJ1-2 TRBV29-1 NA NA CSVKFGRSICGYTF TGCAGCGTCAAGTTTGGACGGTCGATCTGTGGCTACACCTTC
TRBJ2-5 TRBV2 NA TRBD2 CASSRLAAGQETQYF TGTGCCAGCAGTCGACTAGCGGCTGGGCAGGAGACCCAGTACTTC
TRBJ1-5 TRBV24-1 NA NA CATRMDNGRKISNQPQHF TGTGCCACCCGAATGGACAACGGACGGAAAATTAGCAATCAGCCCCAGCATTTT
TRBJ1-5 TRBV5-1 NA TRBD1 CASSLSGGEKPQHF TGCGCCAGCAGCTTGTCAGGGGGCGAGAAGCCCCAGCATTTT
TRBJ2-7 TRBV4-1 NA NA CASSPPPFSYRQYF TGCGCCAGCAGCCCGCCGCCTTTCTCCTACAGGCAGTACTTC
TRBJ2-5 TRBV11-2 many TRBD2 CASSSGLAGQETQYF TGTGCCAGCAGCTCCGGACTAGCGGGGCAAGAGACCCAGTACTTC
TRBJ2-2 TRBV9 NA NA CASSVRDTNTGELFF TGTGCCAGCAGCGTCCGGGACACGAACACCGGGGAGCTGTTTTTT
TRBJ1-1 TRBV12-3/TRBV12-4 NA TRBD1 CVSSFILGQGNTETFF TGTGTCAGCAGTTTCATCTTGGGACAGGGAAACACTGAAACTTTCTTT
TRBJ1-2 TRBV29-1 many TRBD1 CSVDTGAAGYTF TGCAGCGTTGACACAGGGGCGGCTGGCTACACCTTC
TRBJ2-7 TRBV30 NA NA CAWSVVAYEQYF TGTGCCTGGAGTGTGGTCGCCTACGAGCAGTACTTC
TRBJ1-2 TRBV2 NA NA CASSYDRDGYTF TGTGCCAGCAGTTATGACAGAGACGGCTACACCTTC
TRBJ2-1 TRBV7-9 NA NA CASSRQTNEQFF TGTGCCAGCAGCCGACAGACCAATGAGCAGTTCTTC
TRBJ2-1 TRBV5-4 NA TRBD1 CASSLEQGAYNEQFF TGTGCCAGCAGCTTGGAGCAGGGGGCCTACAATGAGCAGTTCTTC
TRBJ1-2 TRBV28 NA NA CASSFRLGNYGYTF TGTGCCAGCAGTTTCCGGCTAGGAAACTATGGCTACACCTTC
TRBJ2-1 TRBV12-3/TRBV12-4 NA NA CASSWVGGSEQFF TGTGCCAGCAGTTGGGTGGGGGGCAGTGAGCAGTTCTTC
TRBJ1-2 TRBV11-1 once NA CARSLNRSYGYTF TGTGCCAGGAGCTTAAACAGGAGCTATGGCTACACCTTC
TRBJ2-7 TRBV12-3/TRBV12-4 NA TRBD2 CVSSLGAGVSYEQYF TGTGTCAGCAGTTTAGGAGCGGGAGTCTCCTACGAGCAGTACTTC
TRBJ2-3 TRBV11-2 NA TRBD2 CVSRRLAATGTDTQYF TGTGTCAGCAGACGACTAGCAGCGACGGGCACAGATACGCAGTATTTC
TRBJ2-2 TRBV28 NA NA CAAQGSNTGEPFF TGTGCCGCCCAGGGGTCGAACACCGGGGAGCCGTTTTTT
TRBJ2-6 TRBV28 NA NA CVSRRNGANVLTF TGTGTCAGCAGGAGGAACGGGGCCAACGTCCTGACTTTC
TRBJ2-2 TRBV29-1 many NA CSVQSGRGAQNTGELFF TGCAGCGTACAGTCGGGTCGGGGGGCTCAGAACACCGGGGAGCTGTTTTTT
TRBJ2-2 TRBV28 NA NA CASSLRGGNTGELFF TGTGCCAGCAGTTTACGGGGCGGGAACACCGGGGAGCTGTTTTTT
TRBJ2-3 TRBV11-2 NA NA CASSLDLWTIGTDTQYF TGTGCCAGCAGCTTAGATCTGTGGACTATCGGCACAGATACGCAGTATTTT
TRBJ1-1 TRBV6-5 few NA CASSYQGLDEAFF TGTGCCAGCAGTTACCAGGGCTTGGATGAAGCTTTCTTT
TRBJ2-4 TRBV30 few NA CAWSAGTPGDGIQYF TGTGCCTGGAGTGCCGGGACCCCGGGGGACGGCATTCAGTACTTC
TRBJ2-7 TRBV5-4 few TRBD2 CASTKGGAGGGYEQYF TGTGCCAGCACCAAAGGAGGGGCGGGAGGCGGTTACGAGCAGTATTTC